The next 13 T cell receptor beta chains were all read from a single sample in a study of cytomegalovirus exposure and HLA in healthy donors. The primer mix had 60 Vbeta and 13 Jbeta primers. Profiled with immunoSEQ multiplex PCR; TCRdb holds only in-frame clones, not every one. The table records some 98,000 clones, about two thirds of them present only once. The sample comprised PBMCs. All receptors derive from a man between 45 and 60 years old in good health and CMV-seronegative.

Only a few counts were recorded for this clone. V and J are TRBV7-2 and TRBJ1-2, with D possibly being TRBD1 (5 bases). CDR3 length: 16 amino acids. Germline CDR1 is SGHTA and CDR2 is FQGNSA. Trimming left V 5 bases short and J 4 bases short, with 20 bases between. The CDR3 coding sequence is TGTGCCAGCAGCCCCCAGGACATTTCTAGGGCCTATGGCTACACCTTC. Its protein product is CASSPQDISRAYGYTF.

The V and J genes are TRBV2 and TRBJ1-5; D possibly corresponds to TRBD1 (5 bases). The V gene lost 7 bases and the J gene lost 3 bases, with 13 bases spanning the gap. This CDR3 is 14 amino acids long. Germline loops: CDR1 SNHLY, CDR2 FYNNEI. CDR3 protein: CASNIDRSNQPQHF. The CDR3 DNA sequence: TGTGCCAGCAATATTGACAGATCCAATCAGCCCCAGCATTTT.

The CDR3 here is CASSIRGQVNEQFF. DNA of the CDR3: TGTGCCAGTAGTATTAGAGGACAAGTTAATGAGCAGTTCTTC. The chain links TRBV19 to TRBJ2-1; D is possibly TRBD1 (5 bases). Trimming shortened V by 3 bases and J by 7 bases, and 13 bases separated the two germline ends. Germline-derived CDR1 and CDR2 are LNHDA and SQIVND (reference sequence). The CDR3 is 14 amino acids.

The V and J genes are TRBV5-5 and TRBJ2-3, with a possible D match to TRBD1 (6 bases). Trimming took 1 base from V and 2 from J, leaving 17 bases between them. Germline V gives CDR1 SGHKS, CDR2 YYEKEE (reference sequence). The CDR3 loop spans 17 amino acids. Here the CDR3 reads CASSLSFGTPNTDTQYF. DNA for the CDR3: TGTGCCAGCAGCTTGTCTTTTGGGACACCAAACACAGATACGCAGTATTTT.

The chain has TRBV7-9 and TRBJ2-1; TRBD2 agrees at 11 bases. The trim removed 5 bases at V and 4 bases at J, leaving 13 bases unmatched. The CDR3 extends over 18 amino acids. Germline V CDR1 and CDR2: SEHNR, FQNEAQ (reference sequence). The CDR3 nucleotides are TGTGCCAGCAGCCCAGCGGGACTAGCGGACTACACTTACAATGAGCAGTTCTTC. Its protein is CASSPAGLADYTYNEQFF.

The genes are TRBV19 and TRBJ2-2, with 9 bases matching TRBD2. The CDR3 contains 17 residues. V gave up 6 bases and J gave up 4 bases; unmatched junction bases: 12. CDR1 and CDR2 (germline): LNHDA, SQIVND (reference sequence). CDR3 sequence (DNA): TGTGCCAGTAGCCCTTCCCTGCTAGCGGGATTCACCGGGGAGCTGTTTTTT. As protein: CASSPSLLAGFTGELFF.

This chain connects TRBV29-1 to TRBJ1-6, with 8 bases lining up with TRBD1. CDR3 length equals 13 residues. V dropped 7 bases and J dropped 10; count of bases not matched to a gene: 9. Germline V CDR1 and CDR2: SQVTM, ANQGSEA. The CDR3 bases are TGCAGCGCCCGGACAGGGCAGAACTCACCCCTCCACTTT. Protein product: CSARTGQNSPLHF.

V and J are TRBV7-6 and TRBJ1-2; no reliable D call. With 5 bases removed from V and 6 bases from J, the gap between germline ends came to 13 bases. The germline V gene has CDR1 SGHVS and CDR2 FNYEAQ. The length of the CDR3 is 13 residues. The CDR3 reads CASSPRAGDGYTF. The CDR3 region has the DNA TGTGCCAGCAGCCCCCGAGCGGGTGATGGCTACACCTTC.

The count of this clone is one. The CDR3 DNA reads TGTGCCAGCAGTTCCCTGACTAGCGGGAGCAACGAGCAGTACTTC. This encodes CASSSLTSGSNEQYF. The chain employs TRBV28 and TRBJ2-5; 12 positions match TRBD2. With the DNA end fitting TRBJ2-7 better, the J assignment may be wrong. The CDR3 has 15 amino acids. Germline V gene sequence: CDR1 MDHEN, CDR2 SYDVKM.

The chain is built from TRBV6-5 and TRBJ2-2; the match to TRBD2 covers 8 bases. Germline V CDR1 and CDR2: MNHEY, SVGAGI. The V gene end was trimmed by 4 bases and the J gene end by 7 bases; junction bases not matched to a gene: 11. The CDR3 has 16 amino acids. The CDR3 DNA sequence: TGTGCCAGCAGTTCCCCCCCAGCGGGAGCAGGCGGGGAGCTGTTTTTT. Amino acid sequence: CASSSPPAGAGGELFF.

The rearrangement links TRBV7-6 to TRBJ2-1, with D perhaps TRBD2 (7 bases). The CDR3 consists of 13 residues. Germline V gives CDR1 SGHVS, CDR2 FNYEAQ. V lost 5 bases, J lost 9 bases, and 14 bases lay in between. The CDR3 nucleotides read TGTGCCAGCAGCGTCACTCGGGGGGCTGAGCAGTTCTTC. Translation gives CASSVTRGAEQFF.

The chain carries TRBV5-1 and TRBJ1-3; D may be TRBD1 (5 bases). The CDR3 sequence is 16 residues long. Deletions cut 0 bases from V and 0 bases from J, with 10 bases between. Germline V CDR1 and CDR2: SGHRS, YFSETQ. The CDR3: CASSLEGAHSGNTIYF. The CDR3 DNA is TGCGCCAGCAGCTTGGAAGGGGCCCACTCTGGAAACACCATATATTTT.

In nucleotides, the CDR3 is TGCGCCAGCAGCTTGGCCGGGACATTTTCCTACGAGCAGTACTTC. It is translated as CASSLAGTFSYEQYF. The V call is TRBV5-1, the J call TRBJ2-7; maybe TRBD1 (6 bases). The V gene's germline CDR1 is SGHRS and CDR2 YFSETQ. This CDR3 region has 15 residues. Trimming cost V 0 bases and J 1 base, with 11 bases left between them.